This T cell receptor beta chain stems from a study of T cells in Graves' hyperthyroidism and ophthalmopathy. Template material for amplifying TCR beta CDR3 regions consisted of RNA transcripts. The HTBI primer set drove a first-round RT-PCR of the TCR CDR3. TCRdb used MiXCR to reprocess the multiplex PCR reads, holding one entry per CDR3 protein. The table includes approximately 530,000 distinct CDR3 sequences, around 20% detected once. A few counts support this clonotype. The germline V gene encodes CDR1 SGHAT and CDR2 FQNNGV. The CDR3 contains 15 residues. V was pared by 7 bases and J by 3 bases, with 18 bases between.

The V and J genes are TRBV11-2 and TRBJ1-2, with D maybe TRBD1 (6 bases). The sequencing input was blood. This TCR derives from a man aged 35 to 55 with Graves' ophthalmopathy. The CDR3 loop reads CASTPSGGRDYGYTF. The CDR3 bases are TGTGCCAGCACCCCTTCGGGGGGCCGGGACTATGGCTACACCTTC.